This T cell receptor (beta chain) was profiled in a study of blood T cell repertoires in COVID-19 (dated by TCRdb to between 2020 and 2021). In the study overall: Collaborator samples came from the United States, Italy and Spain and covered acute and convalescent phases of COVID-19. The samples were drawn from two sources: the first 160 participants of the ongoing ImmuneRACE study, and 1,254 subjects contributed by 6 global collaborators. The repertoires were released in a freely available public database intended as a resource for research on the immune response to SARS-CoV-2. The sample metadata nearly always contained a de-identified subject ID, COVID-19 status, age in years and sex. Where available, HLA class I and class II types were obtained from metadata supplied by the sample provider rather than from assay-based typing. The material from the prospective study consisted of cDNA or gDNA derived from T cells, B-cell-depleted T cells, or PBMCs. Deeply sampled blood TCRbeta repertoires from subjects exposed to, actively infected with, or recovered from COVID-19 were included in the dataset. Study-level results and caveats: How much clinical and demographic metadata was included differed by source and by participant, and the metadata was provided uncurated.

Each collaborating institution followed its own protocols to collect whole blood in K2EDTA tubes. For TCRbeta analysis, collaborator samples were shipped as frozen whole blood, as isolated PBMCs, or as DNA extracted from either sample type. The immunoSEQ Assay, a bias-controlled multiplex PCR, was used to amplify TCRbeta CDR3 regions from genomic DNA. Per the original workflow: Nucleated cell counts per sample were estimated from amplification of reference gene primers within the assay. To quantify the absolute abundance of each unique TCRbeta CDR3 rearrangement, sequence reads were collapsed and filtered. For each sample, productive Simpson clonality was calculated by taking the square root of Simpson's diversity index across productive rearrangements. TCRdb mirrors the immuneACCESS table, restricted to in-frame sequences. Some clones are absent from its copies; in checked studies, under half trace to an unresolved V gene, and the reason for the others is unknown. V, J and clone size are taken as reported in that table, and D and trimming were inferred from the DNA itself. The sample records roughly 280,000 clones, roughly 80% of which are singletons. The top ten clones comprise around 4.2% of the sample.

The germline V gene yields ENHRY for CDR1 and SYGVKD for CDR2. Clipping removes 5 bases from V and 0 bases from J, with 4 as the unmatched junction base count. Reading from cysteine to phenylalanine, the CDR3 counts 15 amino acids. Just CDR3 DNA is preserved here, 45 bases in frame from base 1. As regards this clone: Its antigen remains undetermined. Qualities for individual bases were not recorded, and no much larger clone is one base off.

The material sequenced was peripheral blood. The chain is made from TRBV10-3 and TRBJ2-7, with 10 middle bases fitting TRBD2. This clonotype was sampled from a man in his 60s with acute or convalescent COVID-19. The CDR3 region has the sequence CAISPLAGSSYEQYF. Here is the DNA: TGTGCCATCAGTCCACTAGCGGGGAGCTCCTACGAGCAGTACTTC.